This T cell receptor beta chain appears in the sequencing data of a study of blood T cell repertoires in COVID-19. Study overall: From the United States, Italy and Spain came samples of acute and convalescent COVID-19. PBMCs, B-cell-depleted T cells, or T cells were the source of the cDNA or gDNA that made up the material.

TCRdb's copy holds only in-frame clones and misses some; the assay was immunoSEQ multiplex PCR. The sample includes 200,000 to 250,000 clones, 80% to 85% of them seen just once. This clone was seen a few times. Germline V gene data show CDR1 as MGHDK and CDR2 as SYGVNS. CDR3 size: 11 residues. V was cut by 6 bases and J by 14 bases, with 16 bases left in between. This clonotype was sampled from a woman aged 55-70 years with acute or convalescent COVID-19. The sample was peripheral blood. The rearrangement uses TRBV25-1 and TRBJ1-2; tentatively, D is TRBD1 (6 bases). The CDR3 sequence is CASSNAGAYTF. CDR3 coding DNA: TGTGCCAGCAGCAACGCGGGGGCTTATACCTTC.